These 8 T cell receptor beta chains share one sample of origin, sequenced in a study of Ad26.COV2.S vaccination and SARS-CoV-2 variants. The treatment here: some 19 received Ad26.COV2.S at low or high dose, single or two shots; several received placebo; per-sample allocation not given. Sampling was performed 63 days after the first vaccine or placebo injection. The assay was immunoSEQ multiplex PCR, and TCRdb's table has in-frame clones only and misses some. The sample lists about 680,000 clones; approximately 88% were seen once. This specimen was peripheral blood, taken in a trial of Ad26.COV2.S vaccine versus placebo. These receptors were obtained from a person between 18 and 60 years old who received the Ad26.COV2.S COVID-19 vaccine or a placebo.

The V gene is TRBV29-1, the J gene TRBJ2-5; 9 nucleotides match TRBD1. The CDR3 runs 15 residues. CDR1 SQVTM and CDR2 ANQGSEA come from the germline V gene. After removal of 3 bases from V and 2 bases from J, the junction contained 7 bases not matched to a gene. CDR3 nucleotide sequence: TGCAGCGTTGAGATAGGGACAGGGAGACAAGAGACCCAGTACTTC. It is translated as CSVEIGTGRQETQYF.

The gene calls are TRBV27 and TRBJ2-4; D is undetermined. Trimming took 6 bases from V and 11 from J, leaving 17 bases between them. The germline V gene has CDR1 MNHEY and CDR2 SMNVEV (reference sequence). There are 13 residues in the CDR3. CDR3 residues: CASRESGNRLQYF. The CDR3 DNA follows: TGTGCCAGCAGAGAGTCTGGTAATAGACTTCAGTACTTC.

The chain recombines TRBV5-1 with TRBJ1-3; 7 bases line up with TRBD1. The CDR3 runs to 15 residues. Germline V gives CDR1 SGHRS, CDR2 YFSETQ. V was clipped by 4 bases and J by 4 bases; unmatched bases: 8. Written as DNA, the CDR3 is TGCGCCAGCAGCACAGACAGGGCCGTAGGAAACACCATATATTTT. Its protein is CASSTDRAVGNTIYF.

This rearrangement joins TRBV9 to TRBJ2-4, with D hard to call. The CDR3 consists of 14 residues. The germline V gene has CDR1 SGDLS and CDR2 YYNGEE. Trimming removed 0 bases from V and 3 bases from J, with 7 bases in between. The CDR3 coding sequence is TGTGCCAGCAGCGTAGATCAGGACAAAAACATTCAGTACTTC. Protein sequence: CASSVDQDKNIQYF.

The chain uses TRBV5-4 and TRBJ1-5, with D perhaps TRBD1 (6 bases). Trimming removed 0 bases at V and 9 bases at J, with 10 bases between. Germline CDR1 reads SGHNT; CDR2 reads YYREEE (reference sequence). The CDR3 is 13 residues long. The CDR3 DNA reads as TGTGCCAGCAGCTTGGGAGGGGGTGGGCCCCAGCATTTT. Its translation: CASSLGGGGPQHF.

The V call is TRBV18, the J call TRBJ1-1; 7 bases are a match to TRBD1. The junction had 3 bases not matched to a gene; V was cut back by 2 bases and J by 0 bases. Germline CDR1 is KGHSH and CDR2 is LQKENI. The CDR3 extends over 15 amino acids. CDR3 nucleotide sequence: TGTGCCAGCTCACCAGACAGGGTTATGAACACTGAAGCTTTCTTT. This codes for CASSPDRVMNTEAFF.

The chain uses TRBV7-8 and TRBJ2-7, with 7 bases lining up with TRBD1. CDR3 size: 15 residues. J gave up 2 bases and V 1 base, and 5 bases lay outside the gene matches. The germline CDR1 and CDR2 sequences are SGHVS and FQNEAQ. The CDR3 nucleotides read TGTGCCAGCAGCTTAGGTAGTCAGGGGGCCTACGAGCAGTACTTC. Protein sequence: CASSLGSQGAYEQYF.

This clone is a singleton in its sample. This chain uses TRBV30 with TRBJ1-4; D is unresolved. Germline V gene sequence: CDR1 GTSNPN, CDR2 SVGIG (reference sequence). Deletions cut 0 bases from V and 7 bases from J, with 3 bases between. CDR3 size: 11 residues. The CDR3 DNA sequence: TGTGCCTGGAGTGTAACTGAAAAACTGTTTTTT. Translated, it gives CAWSVTEKLFF.